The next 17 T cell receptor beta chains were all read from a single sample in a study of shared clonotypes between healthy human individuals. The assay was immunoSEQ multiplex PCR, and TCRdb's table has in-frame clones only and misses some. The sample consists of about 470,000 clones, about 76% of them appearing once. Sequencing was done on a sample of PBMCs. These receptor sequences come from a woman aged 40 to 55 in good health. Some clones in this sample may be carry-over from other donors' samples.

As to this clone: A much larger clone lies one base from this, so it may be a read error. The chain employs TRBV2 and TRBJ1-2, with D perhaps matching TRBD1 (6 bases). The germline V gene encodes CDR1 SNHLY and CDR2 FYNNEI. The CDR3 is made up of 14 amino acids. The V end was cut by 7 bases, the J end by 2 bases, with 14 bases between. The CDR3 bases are TGTGCCAGCACCCAGACCAGGGGAAACTATGGCTACACCTTC. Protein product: CASTQTRGNYGYTF.

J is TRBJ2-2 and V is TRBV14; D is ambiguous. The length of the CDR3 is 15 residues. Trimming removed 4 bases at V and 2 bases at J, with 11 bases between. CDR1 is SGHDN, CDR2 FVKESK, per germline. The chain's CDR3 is CASSLSTANTGELFF. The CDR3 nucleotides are TGTGCCAGCAGCCTCTCGACGGCAAACACCGGGGAGCTGTTTTTT.

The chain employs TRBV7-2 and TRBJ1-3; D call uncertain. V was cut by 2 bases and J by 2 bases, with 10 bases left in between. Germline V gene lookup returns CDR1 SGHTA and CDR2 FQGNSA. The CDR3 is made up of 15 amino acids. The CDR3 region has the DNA TGTGCCAGCAGCTTATATCTAGTGGCTGGAAACACCATATATTTT. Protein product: CASSLYLVAGNTIYF.

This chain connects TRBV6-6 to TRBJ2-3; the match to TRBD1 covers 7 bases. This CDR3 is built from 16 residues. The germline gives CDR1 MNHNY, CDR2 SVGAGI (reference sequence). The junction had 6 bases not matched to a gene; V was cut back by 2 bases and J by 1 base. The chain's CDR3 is CASSYRQGAGTDTQYF. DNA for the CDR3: TGTGCCAGCAGTTACCGACAGGGAGCGGGCACAGATACGCAGTATTTT.

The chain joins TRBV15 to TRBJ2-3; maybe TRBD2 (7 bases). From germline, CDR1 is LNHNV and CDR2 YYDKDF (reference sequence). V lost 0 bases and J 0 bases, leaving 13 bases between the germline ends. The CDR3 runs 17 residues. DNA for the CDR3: TGTGCCACCAGCAGAGACGAGGCGGGGGCTAGCACAGATACGCAGTATTTT. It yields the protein CATSRDEAGASTDTQYF. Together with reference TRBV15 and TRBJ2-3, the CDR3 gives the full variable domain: DAMVIQNPRYQVTQFGKPVTLSCSQTLNHNVMYWYQQKSSQAPKLLFHYYDKDFNNEADTPDNFQSRRPNTSFCFLDIRSPGLGDTAMYLCATSRDEAGASTDTQYFGPGTRLTVL.

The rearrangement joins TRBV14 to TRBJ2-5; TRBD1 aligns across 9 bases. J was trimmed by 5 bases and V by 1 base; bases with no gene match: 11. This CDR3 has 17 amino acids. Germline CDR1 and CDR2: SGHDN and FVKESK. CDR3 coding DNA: TGTGCCAGCAGCCAAGCCCGCCGGGACAGGGTATGGGAGACCCAGTACTTC. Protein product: CASSQARRDRVWETQYF. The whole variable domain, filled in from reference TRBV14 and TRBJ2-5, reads EAGVTQFPSHSVIEKGQTVTLRCDPISGHDNLYWYRRVMGKEIKFLLHFVKESKQDESGMPNNRFLAERTGGTYSTLKVQPAELEDSGVYFCASSQARRDRVWETQYFGPGTRLLVL.

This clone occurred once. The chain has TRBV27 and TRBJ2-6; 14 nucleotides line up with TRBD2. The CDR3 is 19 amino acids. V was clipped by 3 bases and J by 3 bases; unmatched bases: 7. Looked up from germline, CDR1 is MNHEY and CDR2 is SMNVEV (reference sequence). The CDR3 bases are TGTGCCAGCAGTTTGGGACCGGGACTAGCGGGAGTTGGGGCCAACGTCCTGACTTTC. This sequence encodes CASSLGPGLAGVGANVLTF. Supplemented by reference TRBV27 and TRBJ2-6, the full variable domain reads EAQVTQNPRYLITVTGKKLTVTCSQNMNHEYMSWYRQDPGLGLRQIYYSMNVEVTDKGDVPEGYKVSRKEKRNFPLILESPSPNQTSLYFCASSLGPGLAGVGANVLTFGAGSRLTVL.

Written as DNA, the CDR3 is TGTGCCAGCGGCCCTGGGGGGGGGCAAGGAGAGACCCAGTACTTC. This translates into CASGPGGGQGETQYF. This rearrangement joins TRBV7-6 to TRBJ2-5; tentative D call: TRBD2 (7 bases). Between the trimmed V and J ends, which lost 8 bases and 4 bases, there was a span of 20 bases. CDR1 is SGHVS and CDR2 is FNYEAQ in the germline V gene. This CDR3 is 15 amino acids long.

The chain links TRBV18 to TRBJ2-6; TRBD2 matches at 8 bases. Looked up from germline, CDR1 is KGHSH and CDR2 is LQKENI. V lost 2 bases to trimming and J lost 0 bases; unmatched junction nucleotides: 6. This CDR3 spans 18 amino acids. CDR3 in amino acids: CASSPLAGSPSGANVLTF. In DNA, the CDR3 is TGTGCCAGCTCACCATTAGCGGGGTCCCCCTCTGGGGCCAACGTCCTGACTTTC. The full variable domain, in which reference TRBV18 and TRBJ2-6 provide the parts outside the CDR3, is NAGVMQNPRHLVRRRGQEARLRCSPMKGHSHVYWYRQLPEEGLKFMVYLQKENIIDESGMPKERFSAEFPKEGPSILRIQQVVRGDSAAYFCASSPLAGSPSGANVLTFGAGSRLTVL.

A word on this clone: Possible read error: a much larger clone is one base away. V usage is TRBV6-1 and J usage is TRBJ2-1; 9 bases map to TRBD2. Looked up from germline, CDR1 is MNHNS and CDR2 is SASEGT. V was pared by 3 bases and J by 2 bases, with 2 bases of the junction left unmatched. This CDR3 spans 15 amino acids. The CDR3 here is CASSDAGGPYNEQFF. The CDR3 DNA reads TGTGCCAGCAGTGACGCGGGAGGGCCCTACAATGAGCAGTTCTTC.

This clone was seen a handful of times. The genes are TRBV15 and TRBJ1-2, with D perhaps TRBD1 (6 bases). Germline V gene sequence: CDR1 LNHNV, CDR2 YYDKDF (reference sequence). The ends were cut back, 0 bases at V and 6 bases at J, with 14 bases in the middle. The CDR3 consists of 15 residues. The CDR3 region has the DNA TGTGCCACCAGCAGAGATTGGTCAGGGGACCATGGCTACACCTTC. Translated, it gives CATSRDWSGDHGYTF.

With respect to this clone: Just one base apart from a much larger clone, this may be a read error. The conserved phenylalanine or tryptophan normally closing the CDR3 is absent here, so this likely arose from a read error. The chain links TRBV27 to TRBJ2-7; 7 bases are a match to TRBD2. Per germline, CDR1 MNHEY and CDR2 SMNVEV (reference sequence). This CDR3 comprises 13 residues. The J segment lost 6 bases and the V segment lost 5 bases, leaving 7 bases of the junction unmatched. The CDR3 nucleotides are TGTGCCAGCAGTCCCTCCTGGGAGGGCGAGCAGTACCTC. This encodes CASSPSWEGEQYL.

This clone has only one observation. The CDR3 nucleotides read TGTGCCAGCACCCGAGGGGACAGGGTCACAGATACGCAGTATTTT. It yields the protein CASTRGDRVTDTQYF. The chain combines TRBV2 with TRBJ2-3; 9 bases are a match to TRBD1. The CDR3 totals 15 residues. After removal of 7 bases from V and 2 bases from J, the junction contained 7 bases not matched to a gene. Germline CDR1 is SNHLY and CDR2 is FYNNEI.

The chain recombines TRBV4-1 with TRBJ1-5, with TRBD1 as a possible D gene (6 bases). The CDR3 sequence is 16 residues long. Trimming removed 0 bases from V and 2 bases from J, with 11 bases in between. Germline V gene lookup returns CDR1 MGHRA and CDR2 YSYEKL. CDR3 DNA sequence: TGCGCCAGCAGCCAAGATGGGGGGCTAGGCAATCAGCCCCAGCATTTT. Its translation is CASSQDGGLGNQPQHF.

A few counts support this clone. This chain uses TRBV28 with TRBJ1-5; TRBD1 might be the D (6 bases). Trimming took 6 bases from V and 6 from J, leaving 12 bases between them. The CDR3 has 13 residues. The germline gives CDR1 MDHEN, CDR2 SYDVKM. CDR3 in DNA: TGTGCCAGCAGAACCACAGGGACTCAGCCCCAGCATTTT. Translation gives CASRTTGTQPQHF.

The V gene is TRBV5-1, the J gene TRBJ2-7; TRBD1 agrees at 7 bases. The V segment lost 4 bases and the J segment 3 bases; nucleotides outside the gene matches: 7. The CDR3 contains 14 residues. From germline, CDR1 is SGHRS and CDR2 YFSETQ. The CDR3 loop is CASSPRQGNYEQYF. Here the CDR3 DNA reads TGCGCCAGCAGCCCAAGACAGGGAAACTACGAGCAGTACTTC. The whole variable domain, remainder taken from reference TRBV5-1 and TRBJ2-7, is KAGVTQTPRYLIKTRGQQVTLSCSPISGHRSVSWYQQTPGQGLQFLFEYFSETQRNKGNFPGRFSGRQFSNSRSEMNVSTLELGDSALYLCASSPRQGNYEQYFGPGTRLTVT.

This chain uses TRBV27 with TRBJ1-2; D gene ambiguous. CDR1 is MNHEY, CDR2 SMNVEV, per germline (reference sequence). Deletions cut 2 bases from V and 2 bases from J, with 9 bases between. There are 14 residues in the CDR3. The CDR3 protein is CASSLKAQNYGYTF. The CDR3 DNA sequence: TGTGCCAGCAGTTTAAAGGCCCAGAACTATGGCTACACCTTC.